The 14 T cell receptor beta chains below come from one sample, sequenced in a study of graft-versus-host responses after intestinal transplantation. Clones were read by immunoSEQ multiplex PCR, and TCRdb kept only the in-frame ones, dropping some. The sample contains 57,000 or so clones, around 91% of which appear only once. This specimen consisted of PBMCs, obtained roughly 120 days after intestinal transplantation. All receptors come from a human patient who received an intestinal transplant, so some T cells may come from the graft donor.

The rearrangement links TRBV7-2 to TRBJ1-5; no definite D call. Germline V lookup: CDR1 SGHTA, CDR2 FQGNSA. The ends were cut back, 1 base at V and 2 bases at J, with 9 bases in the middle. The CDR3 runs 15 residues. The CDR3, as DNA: TGTGCCAGCAGCTTAGGAGGCCGCCGCAATCAGCCCCAGCATTTT. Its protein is CASSLGGRRNQPQHF.

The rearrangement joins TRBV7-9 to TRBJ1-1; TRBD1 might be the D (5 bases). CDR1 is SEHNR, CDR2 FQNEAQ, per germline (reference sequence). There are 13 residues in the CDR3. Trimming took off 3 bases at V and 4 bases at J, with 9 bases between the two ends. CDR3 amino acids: CASSFSGATEAFF. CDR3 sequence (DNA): TGTGCCAGCAGCTTTTCCGGGGCCACTGAAGCTTTCTTT.

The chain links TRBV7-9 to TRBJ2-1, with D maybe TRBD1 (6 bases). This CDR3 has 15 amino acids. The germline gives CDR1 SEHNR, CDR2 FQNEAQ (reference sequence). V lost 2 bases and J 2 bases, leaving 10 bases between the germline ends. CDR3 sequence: CASSLMRGTYNEQFF. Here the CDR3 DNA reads TGTGCCAGCAGCTTAATGAGGGGGACCTACAATGAGCAGTTCTTC.

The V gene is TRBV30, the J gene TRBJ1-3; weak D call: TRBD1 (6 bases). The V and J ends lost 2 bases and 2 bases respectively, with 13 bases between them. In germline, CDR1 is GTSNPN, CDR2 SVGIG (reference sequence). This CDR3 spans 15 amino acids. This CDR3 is CAWSLGANPGNTIYF. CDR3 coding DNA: TGTGCCTGGAGTTTGGGGGCAAACCCTGGAAACACCATATATTTT.

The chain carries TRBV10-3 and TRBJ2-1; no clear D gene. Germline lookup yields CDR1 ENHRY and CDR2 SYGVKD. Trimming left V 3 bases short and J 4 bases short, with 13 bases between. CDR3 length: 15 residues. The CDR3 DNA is TGTGCCATCAGTGAACGCGTCCTAACTTACAATGAGCAGTTCTTC. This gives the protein CAISERVLTYNEQFF.

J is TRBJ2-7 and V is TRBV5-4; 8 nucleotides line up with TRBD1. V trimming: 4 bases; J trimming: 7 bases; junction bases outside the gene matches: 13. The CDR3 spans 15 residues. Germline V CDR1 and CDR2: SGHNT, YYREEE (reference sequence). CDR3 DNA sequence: TGTGCCAGCAGCCCCAGGACAGGGAAGAGTTGGGAGCAGTACTTC. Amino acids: CASSPRTGKSWEQYF.

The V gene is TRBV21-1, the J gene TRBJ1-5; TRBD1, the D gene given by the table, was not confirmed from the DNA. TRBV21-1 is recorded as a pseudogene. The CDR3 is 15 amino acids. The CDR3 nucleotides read TGTGCCAGCAGCCGACAGGGGGCTAGCAATCAGCCCCAGCATTTT. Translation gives CASSRQGASNQPQHF.

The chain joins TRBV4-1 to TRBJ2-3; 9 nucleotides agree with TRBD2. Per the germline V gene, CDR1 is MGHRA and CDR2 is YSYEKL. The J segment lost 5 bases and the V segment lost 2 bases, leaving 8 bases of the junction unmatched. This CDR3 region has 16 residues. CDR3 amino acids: CASSQHLAGVEDTQYF. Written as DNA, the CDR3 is TGCGCCAGCAGCCAACATTTAGCGGGAGTGGAAGATACGCAGTATTTT.

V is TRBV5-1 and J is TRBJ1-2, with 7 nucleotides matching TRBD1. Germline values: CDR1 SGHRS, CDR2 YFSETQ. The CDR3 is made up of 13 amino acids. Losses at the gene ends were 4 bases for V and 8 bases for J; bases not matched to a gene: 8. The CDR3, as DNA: TGCGCCAGCAGCCCTGACAGGGCTGGAGGCTACACCTTC. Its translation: CASSPDRAGGYTF.

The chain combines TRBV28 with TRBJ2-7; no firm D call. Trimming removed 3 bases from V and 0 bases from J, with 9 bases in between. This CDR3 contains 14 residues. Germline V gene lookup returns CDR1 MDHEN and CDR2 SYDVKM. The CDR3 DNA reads TGTGCCAGCAGTTTGGGCGCTAGCTCCTACGAGCAGTACTTC. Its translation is CASSLGASSYEQYF.

CDR3 in DNA: TGTGCCAGCAGCTTAATATATGGCGAATCTAGCACAGATACGCAGTATTTT. Protein: CASSLIYGESSTDTQYF. The chain combines TRBV11-2 with TRBJ2-3; D uncertain. Germline V gene data show CDR1 as SGHAT and CDR2 as FQNNGV. The CDR3 is 17 residues long. The V end was cut by 2 bases, the J end by 0 bases, with 15 bases between.

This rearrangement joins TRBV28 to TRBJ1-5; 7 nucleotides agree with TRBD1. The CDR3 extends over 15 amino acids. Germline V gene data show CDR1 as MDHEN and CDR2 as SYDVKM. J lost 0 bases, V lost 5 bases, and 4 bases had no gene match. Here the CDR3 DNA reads TGTGCCAGCAGTCCACAGGGGCATAGCAATCAGCCCCAGCATTTT. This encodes CASSPQGHSNQPQHF.

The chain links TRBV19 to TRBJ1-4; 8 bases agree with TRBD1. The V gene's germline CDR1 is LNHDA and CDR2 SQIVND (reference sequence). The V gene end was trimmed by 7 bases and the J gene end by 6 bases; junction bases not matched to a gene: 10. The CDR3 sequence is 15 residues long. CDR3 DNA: TGTGCCAGTACCCCAAGCGAACAGGGGGATGAAAAACTGTTTTTT. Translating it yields CASTPSEQGDEKLFF.

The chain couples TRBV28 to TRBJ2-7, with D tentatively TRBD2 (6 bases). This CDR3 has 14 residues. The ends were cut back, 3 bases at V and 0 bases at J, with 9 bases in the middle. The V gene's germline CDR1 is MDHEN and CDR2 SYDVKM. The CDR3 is CASSLGGNSYEQYF. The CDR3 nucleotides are TGTGCCAGCAGTTTGGGCGGGAACTCCTACGAGCAGTACTTC.